This passage covers 17 T cell receptor beta chains from one sample sequenced in a study of blood T cell repertoires in COVID-19. Generated by immunoSEQ multiplex PCR, the TCRdb table keeps only in-frame clones and is missing some. Of 210,000 or so clones detected, around 79% appear once; the ten largest clones hold 13%. The material sequenced was peripheral blood. Receptors were obtained from a man aged 50 to 59 who had recovered from COVID-19.

This sequence joins TRBV29-1 and TRBJ1-2, with 9 bases matching TRBD1. CDR1 and CDR2 (germline): SQVTM, ANQGSEA. The CDR3 runs to 14 residues. The J segment lost 2 bases and the V segment lost 4 bases, leaving 5 bases of the junction unmatched. The CDR3 DNA reads TGCAGCGTTGCCACAGGGGGCGGCAACTATGGCTACACCTTC. Translation gives CSVATGGGNYGYTF.

This chain links TRBV10-1 with TRBJ2-1, with a tentative D call TRBD2 (6 bases). Germline values: CDR1 WNHNN, CDR2 SYGVQD (reference sequence). This CDR3 region has 15 residues. Trimming cost V 6 bases and J 4 bases, with 16 bases left between them. The CDR3 loop is CASSDSGLIYNEQFF. CDR3 coding DNA: TGCGCCAGCAGCGACTCGGGACTCATTTACAATGAGCAGTTCTTC.

The sample holds a few counts of this clone. Here the CDR3 reads CASSELAGDNEQFF. CDR3 DNA: TGTGCCAGCAGCGAACTAGCGGGGGACAATGAGCAGTTCTTC. The chain couples TRBV7-9 to TRBJ2-1; 11 nucleotides match TRBD2. J was trimmed by 5 bases and V by 5 bases; bases with no gene match: 2. Germline V gives CDR1 SEHNR, CDR2 FQNEAQ (reference sequence). The CDR3 sequence is 14 residues long.

This clone was recorded only once. This chain connects TRBV3-1 (or the pseudogene TRBV3-2) to TRBJ2-1, with TRBD2 identical over 9 bases. The germline V gene has CDR1 LGHDT and CDR2 YNNKEL (reference sequence). J lost 1 base, V lost 4 bases, and 5 bases had no gene match. The CDR3 extends over 16 amino acids. DNA for the CDR3: TGTGCCAGCAGCCGTAATAGCGGGAGTTCCTACAATGAGCAGTTCTTC. Its protein is CASSRNSGSSYNEQFF.

The V gene is TRBV28, the J gene TRBJ2-1; 14 bases match TRBD2. The germline gives CDR1 MDHEN, CDR2 SYDVKM. The junction had 8 bases not matched to a gene; V was cut back by 4 bases and J by 9 bases. The CDR3 covers 16 residues. The CDR3 region has the DNA TGTGCCAGCAGTTCCCCGGGACTAGCGGGAGAGGCTGAGCAGTTCTTC. Amino acids: CASSSPGLAGEAEQFF.

This chain connects TRBV7-6 to TRBJ2-1; 7 bases match TRBD1. The V and J ends lost 1 base and 3 bases, in that order; junction bases with no gene match: 3. Germline CDR1 SGHVS, CDR2 FNYEAQ. This CDR3 has 15 amino acids. Here the CDR3 DNA reads TGTGCCAGCAGCTTAGGTCAGGGGGACTACAATGAGCAGTTCTTC. As protein: CASSLGQGDYNEQFF.

The V call is TRBV6-2 or TRBV6-3, the J call TRBJ1-2; TRBD1 might be the D (6 bases). V was cut by 0 bases and J by 7 bases, with 9 bases left in between. The CDR3 extends over 13 amino acids. Germline assignment: CDR1 MNHEY and CDR2 SVGEGT. The CDR3 DNA reads as TGTGCCAGCAGTTACTCGGAGACAGGTGGCTACACCTTC. Translated: CASSYSETGGYTF.

This clone is a singleton in its sample. The chain carries TRBV19 and TRBJ2-1, with TRBD2 matching 11 bases. Germline assignment: CDR1 LNHDA and CDR2 SQIVND (reference sequence). Trimming cost V 4 bases and J 5 bases; bases outside gene matches: 4. The length of the CDR3 is 15 residues. The chain's CDR3 is CASSTTSGSDNEQFF. The CDR3 DNA reads TGTGCCAGTAGTACCACTAGCGGGAGTGACAATGAGCAGTTCTTC.

This chain links TRBV11-2 with TRBJ2-7; D is unresolved. The CDR3 has 11 residues. In germline, CDR1 is SGHAT, CDR2 FQNNGV. Trimming removed 4 bases from V and 3 bases from J, with 4 bases in between. As DNA, the CDR3 is TGTGCCAGCAGCTCGGGCTACGAGCAGTACTTC. Translation gives CASSSGYEQYF.

This sequence joins TRBV2 and TRBJ2-3, with TRBD1 as a possible D gene (6 bases). This CDR3 has 15 amino acids. Trimming shortened V by 3 bases and J by 0 bases, and 10 bases separated the two germline ends. CDR1 and CDR2 (germline): SNHLY, FYNNEI. CDR3 loop: CASSDRTGSTDTQYF. CDR3 DNA: TGTGCCAGCAGTGATAGAACAGGGAGCACAGATACGCAGTATTTT. Combining the CDR3 with reference TRBV2 and TRBJ2-3 gives the whole variable domain EPEVTQTPSHQVTQMGQEVILRCVPISNHLYFYWYRQILGQKVEFLVSFYNNEISEKSEIFDDQFSVERPDGSNFTLKIRSTKLEDSAMYFCASSDRTGSTDTQYFGPGTRLTVL.

This clone was seen a handful of times. The J gene is TRBJ2-2, the V gene TRBV28; D unresolved. Trimming shortened V by 4 bases and J by 2 bases, and 5 bases separated the two germline ends. Germline V CDR1 and CDR2: MDHEN, SYDVKM. This CDR3 has 13 residues. CDR3 sequence: CASSSPNTGELFF. CDR3 coding DNA: TGTGCCAGCAGTTCCCCTAACACCGGGGAGCTGTTTTTT. Together with reference TRBV28 and TRBJ2-2, the CDR3 gives the full variable domain: DVKVTQSSRYLVKRTGEKVFLECVQDMDHENMFWYRQDPGLGLRLIYFSYDVKMKEKGDIPEGYSVSREKKERFSLILESASTNQTSMYLCASSSPNTGELFFGEGSRLTVL.

The rearrangement uses TRBV12-3 or TRBV12-4 and TRBJ2-5; D gene ambiguous. This CDR3 has 13 amino acids. Trimming cost V 2 bases and J 5 bases, with 9 bases left between them. The CDR3 DNA sequence: TGTGCCAGCAGTTTAAATGTCGGGGAGACCCAGTACTTC. The encoded protein is CASSLNVGETQYF.

This clone turned up a few times. The junction differs from germline at one of its ends, possibly a read error. The chain joins TRBV6-5 to TRBJ1-4; 9 bases match TRBD1. This CDR3 is built from 15 residues. Germline CDR1 and CDR2: MNHEY and SVGAGI. The CDR3, as DNA: TGTGCCACCAGTCCCGGGACAGGGTTCGGTGAAAAACTGTTTTTT. Protein product: CATSPGTGFGEKLFF.

In DNA, the CDR3 is TGTGCCAGCAGCGCGGGACAGGGGTGGCAGTTCTTC. Protein sequence: CASSAGQGWQFF. The chain uses TRBV9 and TRBJ2-1; TRBD1 agrees at 10 bases. The germline gives CDR1 SGDLS, CDR2 YYNGEE. V lost 3 bases and J lost 12; bases outside the gene matches: 3. The CDR3 is 12 residues long. Using reference TRBV9 and TRBJ2-1 for the parts outside the CDR3, the full variable domain is DSGVTQTPKHLITATGQRVTLRCSPRSGDLSVYWYQQSLDQGLQFLIQYYNGEERAKGNILERFSAQQFPDLHSELNLSSLELGDSALYFCASSAGQGWQFFGPGTRLTVL.

CDR3 sequence: CASSLKWSTGVGEQFF. The CDR3 nucleotides are TGTGCCAGCAGTTTAAAGTGGTCCACAGGCGTTGGTGAGCAGTTCTTC. This chain uses TRBV27 with TRBJ2-1; possible D gene TRBD1, 5 bases. The germline gives CDR1 MNHEY, CDR2 SMNVEV (reference sequence). V was shortened by 2 bases and J by 9 bases, with 20 bases between the two germline ends. This CDR3 is 16 amino acids long.

This chain joins TRBV6-4 and TRBJ1-6; D not resolved. This CDR3 region has 14 residues. V was cut by 6 bases and J by 8 bases, with 14 bases left in between. Germline V gene data show CDR1 as MRHNA and CDR2 as SNTAGT. CDR3 protein: CASSMTPEDSPLHF. CDR3 DNA: TGTGCCAGCAGCATGACCCCTGAGGATTCACCCCTCCACTTT.

The chain links TRBV4-2 to TRBJ2-3; 8 nucleotides align to TRBD2. With V trimmed by 1 base and J by 2 bases, 5 bases remained unmatched. This CDR3 contains 16 residues. Germline loops: CDR1 LGHNA, CDR2 YNFKEQ. The CDR3 DNA sequence: TGTGCCAGCAGCCAAGCCGCCGGGGGGGACACAGATACGCAGTATTTT. This translates into CASSQAAGGDTDTQYF.